A single sample is the source of the 24 T cell receptor beta chains below, sequenced in a study of blood T cell repertoires in COVID-19 (dated by TCRdb to the early 2020s). The library was obtained by the immunoSEQ multiplex PCR assay. Drawn from immuneACCESS, this table holds only the in-frame rearrangements with V and J called that TCRdb kept. Clones are partly lost; checked studies trace under half to an unresolved V gene and leave the rest unexplained. This sample comprises fewer than 80,000 clones, around 84% of them detected only once. The ten largest clones add up to approximately 1% of the sample. The material sequenced was peripheral blood. The receptors derive from a man between 65 and 85 years old with acute or convalescent COVID-19.

The chain recombines TRBV15 with TRBJ2-1, with 10 bases identical to TRBD1. Trimming cost V 3 bases and J 6 bases; bases outside gene matches: 5. Germline values: CDR1 LNHNV, CDR2 YYDKDF (reference sequence). The CDR3 covers 15 residues. The CDR3 spells CATSRGQGPFNEQFF. In nucleotides, the CDR3 is TGTGCCACCAGCAGGGGACAGGGGCCCTTCAATGAGCAGTTCTTC.

The genes are TRBV5-1 and TRBJ2-3; 12 nucleotides match TRBD2. The CDR3 loop spans 16 amino acids. CDR1 and CDR2 (germline): SGHRS, YFSETQ. V shed 4 bases, J shed 6 bases, and the junction held 9 bases outside the gene matches. CDR3: CASSPSSGRAADTQYF. The DNA for the CDR3 is TGCGCCAGCAGCCCATCTAGCGGGAGGGCCGCGGATACGCAGTATTTT. Full variable domain (outside the CDR3, taken from reference TRBV5-1 and TRBJ2-3): KAGVTQTPRYLIKTRGQQVTLSCSPISGHRSVSWYQQTPGQGLQFLFEYFSETQRNKGNFPGRFSGRQFSNSRSEMNVSTLELGDSALYLCASSPSSGRAADTQYFGPGTRLTVL.

The J gene is TRBJ1-1, the V gene TRBV5-1; D unclear. The ends were cut back, 4 bases at V and 6 bases at J, with 10 bases in the middle. This CDR3 has 12 amino acids. The germline V gene has CDR1 SGHRS and CDR2 YFSETQ. CDR3: CASSLNRAEAFF. The CDR3 coding sequence is TGCGCCAGCAGCCTGAATCGCGCTGAAGCTTTCTTT.

CDR3: CASRVQGALGRDGNEQFF. The CDR3 coding sequence is TGTGCCAGCAGGGTACAGGGGGCGCTAGGGCGGGACGGCAATGAGCAGTTCTTC. This chain connects TRBV5-8 to TRBJ2-1; TRBD1 aligns across 9 bases. V lost 5 bases, J lost 6 bases, and 18 bases stayed unmatched. The germline gives CDR1 SGHTS, CDR2 YDEGEE. This CDR3 contains 18 residues.

This clone has more than one count but fewer than ten. The chain carries TRBV5-4 and TRBJ1-1; perhaps TRBD1 as D (5 bases). Trimming removed 4 bases at V and 4 bases at J, with 17 bases between. This CDR3 has 15 amino acids. Germline V gene lookup returns CDR1 SGHNT and CDR2 YYREEE (reference sequence). The CDR3 nucleotides are TGTGCCAGCAGCCTTGGGGCCTCCGCCTCCACTGAAGCTTTCTTT. Encoded protein: CASSLGASASTEAFF.

On this clone: A read error may produce the germline difference seen at one junction end. The V call is TRBV18, the J call TRBJ1-1, with D unresolved. The CDR3 length is 14 residues. The germline gives CDR1 KGHSH, CDR2 LQKENI. CDR3 DNA sequence: TGTGCCACCTCAGCGGGTTTAGGGAACACTGAAGCTTTCTTT. It is translated as CATSAGLGNTEAFF.

There are a few counts of this clone. The genes are TRBV3-1 (or the pseudogene TRBV3-2) and TRBJ2-2; a possible D gene is TRBD2 (5 bases). The V and J ends lost 7 bases and 8 bases respectively, with 11 bases between them. CDR3 length: 12 residues. Germline CDR1 LGHDT, CDR2 YNNKEL (reference sequence). CDR3 sequence (DNA): TGTGCCAGCAACCTAAGGGAGGGGGAGCTGTTTTTT. Translated, it gives CASNLREGELFF.

The rearrangement uses TRBV7-9 and TRBJ2-5; D may be TRBD1 (5 bases). The CDR3 is made up of 12 amino acids. The V end lost 3 bases, the J end lost 4 bases, and 6 bases lay between the germline ends. Germline values: CDR1 SEHNR, CDR2 FQNEAQ (reference sequence). The CDR3 DNA reads TGTGCCAGCAGCTTCCAGGGAGAGACCCAGTACTTC. It encodes CASSFQGETQYF. The full variable domain, in which reference TRBV7-9 and TRBJ2-5 provide the parts outside the CDR3, is DTGVSQNPRHKITKRGQNVTFRCDPISEHNRLYWYRQTLGQGPEFLTYFQNEAQLEKSRLLSDRFSAERPKGSFSTLEIQRTEQGDSAMYLCASSFQGETQYFGPGTRLLVL.

This clone was observed a single time. The V call is TRBV19, the J call TRBJ1-2, with D tentatively TRBD1 (5 bases). This CDR3 contains 11 residues. Trimming took off 3 bases at V and 6 bases at J, with 5 bases between the two ends. The germline gives CDR1 LNHDA, CDR2 SQIVND (reference sequence). The CDR3 region is CASSIRDGYTF. The CDR3 coding sequence is TGTGCCAGTAGTATCAGGGATGGCTACACCTTC.

V gene TRBV11-3 combines with J gene TRBJ2-7, with D perhaps TRBD1 (6 bases). The CDR3 runs 15 residues. Germline V gene data show CDR1 as SGHNT and CDR2 as YENEEA. With 5 bases removed from V and 3 bases from J, the gap between germline ends came to 17 bases. CDR3 bases: TGTGCCAGCAGCCTCGGGGCAGGGGCCCTCTACGAGCAGTACTTC. This sequence encodes CASSLGAGALYEQYF. Drawing the rest from reference TRBV11-3 and TRBJ2-7, the complete variable domain is EAGVVQSPRYKIIEKKQPVAFWCNPISGHNTLYWYLQNLGQGPELLIRYENEEAVDDSQLPKDRFSAERLKGVDSTLKIQPAELGDSAVYLCASSLGAGALYEQYFGPGTRLTVT.

This sequence joins TRBV25-1 and TRBJ2-7; TRBD2 might be the D (5 bases). Germline V lookup: CDR1 MGHDK, CDR2 SYGVNS. There are 14 residues in the CDR3. V lost 2 bases and J lost 0, with 8 bases in between. CDR3 in DNA: TGTGCCAGCAGTGAAACGGGGTACTCCTACGAGCAGTACTTC. This translates into CASSETGYSYEQYF.

This clone came up a few times. The chain carries TRBV7-2 and TRBJ2-3, with unresolved D. The CDR3 loop spans 16 amino acids. Trimming shortened V by 6 bases and J by 0 bases, and 16 bases separated the two germline ends. The V gene's germline CDR1 is SGHTA and CDR2 FQGNSA. The CDR3 loop reads CASSSPNIPSTDTQYF. For the CDR3, the DNA is TGTGCCAGCAGTTCTCCCAACATACCTAGCACAGATACGCAGTATTTT. Full variable domain (missing parts from reference TRBV7-2 and TRBJ2-3): GAGVSQSPSNKVTEKGKDVELRCDPISGHTALYWYRQSLGQGLEFLIYFQGNSAPDKSGLPSDRFSAERTGGSVSTLTIQRTQQEDSAVYLCASSSPNIPSTDTQYFGPGTRLTVL.

This chain joins TRBV6-2 or TRBV6-3 and TRBJ2-6; 8 bases are a match to TRBD1. This CDR3 contains 17 residues. CDR1 and CDR2 (germline): MNHEY, SVGEGT. Trimming removed 6 bases from V and 0 bases from J; junction bases left unmatched: 7. CDR3 region: CASSQDRGDSGANVLTF. CDR3 in DNA: TGTGCCAGCAGCCAAGACAGGGGTGACTCTGGGGCCAACGTCCTGACTTTC.

V and J are TRBV5-1 and TRBJ2-7, with 7 positions matching TRBD1. Looked up from germline, CDR1 is SGHRS and CDR2 is YFSETQ. With 4 bases clipped from V and 0 bases from J, the junction kept 10 bases outside the gene matches. CDR3 length equals 16 residues. The CDR3 bases are TGCGCCAGCAGCATGTCGGGACAGAAACCCTCCTACGAGCAGTACTTC. It is translated as CASSMSGQKPSYEQYF.

DNA of the CDR3: TGTGCCAGCAACCCGAAAACCTGGAGGACTGAAGCTTTCTTT. It specifies CASNPKTWRTEAFF. This rearrangement joins TRBV6-5 to TRBJ1-1; D call uncertain. The germline V and J ends were trimmed by 7 bases and 5 bases, with 17 bases remaining between them. This CDR3 comprises 14 residues. Germline V gives CDR1 MNHEY, CDR2 SVGAGI.

V is TRBV5-1 and J is TRBJ2-3; TRBD2 agrees at 13 bases. This CDR3 comprises 16 residues. The V gene's germline CDR1 is SGHRS and CDR2 YFSETQ. V shed 4 bases, J shed 2 bases, and the junction held 4 bases outside the gene matches. The CDR3 reads CASSEGTSGDTDTQYF. DNA for the CDR3: TGCGCCAGCAGCGAAGGGACTAGCGGGGACACAGATACGCAGTATTTT.

The V call is TRBV5-5, the J call TRBJ1-5, with a tentative D call TRBD1 (5 bases). V was trimmed by 0 bases and J by 4 bases, leaving 11 bases between them. Germline CDR1 SGHKS, CDR2 YYEKEE (reference sequence). The CDR3 loop spans 15 amino acids. The CDR3: CASSLAVTANQPQHF. The CDR3, as DNA: TGTGCCAGCAGCTTGGCAGTGACAGCTAATCAGCCCCAGCATTTT.

This chain joins TRBV10-3 and TRBJ2-2, with TRBD2 identical over 8 bases. The CDR3 is 18 amino acids. The J segment lost 5 bases and the V segment lost 6 bases, leaving 17 bases of the junction unmatched. Germline V gene sequence: CDR1 ENHRY, CDR2 SYGVKD. CDR3 protein: CAIREPMGLAGPTGELFF. The CDR3 coding sequence is TGTGCCATCAGAGAACCAATGGGGCTAGCGGGTCCGACCGGGGAGCTGTTTTTT.

The chain recombines TRBV6-1 with TRBJ1-3; 7 nucleotides match TRBD1. Germline V gene sequence: CDR1 MNHNS, CDR2 SASEGT. The CDR3 totals 15 residues. Trimming cost V 2 bases and J 3 bases; bases outside gene matches: 4. CDR3: CASSESGQVGNTIYF. Written as DNA, the CDR3 is TGTGCCAGCAGTGAAAGCGGACAGGTTGGAAACACCATATATTTT.

The CDR3 sequence is CASSAGRDRVWDGYTF. CDR3 nucleotide sequence: TGTGCCAGCAGTGCAGGCCGGGACAGGGTTTGGGATGGCTACACCTTC. V usage is TRBV6-1 and J usage is TRBJ1-2; TRBD1 agrees at 9 bases. CDR1 is MNHNS, CDR2 SASEGT, per germline. V lost 4 bases and J lost 6; bases outside the gene matches: 12. The CDR3 is made up of 16 amino acids.

V usage is TRBV18 and J usage is TRBJ2-1; TRBD2 agrees at 14 bases. CDR3 length: 16 amino acids. The J segment lost 8 bases and the V segment lost 6 bases, leaving 9 bases of the junction unmatched. In germline, CDR1 is KGHSH, CDR2 LQKENI. In DNA, the CDR3 is TGTGCCAGCTCGCCCGGGACTAGCGGGAGTTACGATGAGCAGTTCTTC. It is translated as CASSPGTSGSYDEQFF.

This clone is medium-sized (0.01 to 0.1%). The rearrangement links TRBV27 to TRBJ2-7, with 7 nucleotides matching TRBD2. J gave up 6 bases and V 5 bases, and 13 bases lay outside the gene matches. The germline V gene encodes CDR1 MNHEY and CDR2 SMNVEV (reference sequence). This CDR3 is 15 amino acids long. In DNA, the CDR3 is TGTGCCAGCAGTACGTCCGTACGGGGGGAAAGCGAGCAGTACTTC. Its protein product is CASSTSVRGESEQYF.

V gene TRBV25-1 combines with J gene TRBJ2-7; TRBD2 is a possible D gene (6 bases). Trimming shortened V by 6 bases and J by 4 bases, and 7 bases separated the two germline ends. Germline V gene sequence: CDR1 MGHDK, CDR2 SYGVNS. The CDR3 totals 11 residues. CDR3 nucleotides: TGTGCCAGCAGCGGGGGATACGAGCAGTACTTC. It encodes CASSGGYEQYF.

This chain connects TRBV5-1 to TRBJ2-5, with 10 bases matching TRBD2. Germline CDR1 reads SGHRS; CDR2 reads YFSETQ. The CDR3 runs 18 residues. Trimming took 0 bases from V and 1 from J; bases not matched to a gene: 9. The CDR3 spells CASSLAPQAGGPQETQYF. CDR3 bases: TGCGCCAGCAGCTTGGCCCCACAAGCGGGGGGGCCCCAAGAGACCCAGTACTTC.